One and the same sample provided the 26 T cell receptor beta chains below, sequenced in a study of blood T cell repertoires in COVID-19 (dated by TCRdb to 2019 to 2021). The library was produced with the immunoSEQ multiplex PCR assay. This immuneACCESS table, as held by TCRdb, lists in-frame sequences with V and J called but not all clones. Of the missing ones, under half trace to an unresolved V gene in checked studies; the others have no known cause. The sample has around 160,000 clones on record, around four fifths of them singletons. Clones ranked in the top ten supply 2.5% to 3% of the sample. The sample comprised peripheral blood. These receptors originate from a woman between 35 and 50 years old with active or convalescent COVID-19.

This chain joins TRBV6-2 or TRBV6-3 and TRBJ2-7; D remains ambiguous. With 2 bases removed from V and 5 bases from J, the gap between germline ends came to 13 bases. The CDR3 is 14 amino acids. The germline gives CDR1 MNHEY, CDR2 SVGEGT. CDR3 in amino acids: CASSYSTVPNEQYF. The DNA for the CDR3 is TGTGCCAGCAGTTACAGTACAGTCCCCAACGAGCAGTACTTC.

This clone was detected only once. For the CDR3, the DNA is TGTGCCAGCTCTACTAACTTCTATGGCTACACCTTC. This codes for CASSTNFYGYTF. The gene calls are TRBV18 and TRBJ1-2; D ambiguous. V lost 6 bases and J lost 4, with 9 bases in between. The CDR3 runs to 12 residues. Germline CDR1 and CDR2: KGHSH and LQKENI.

The gene calls are TRBV10-2 and TRBJ2-5; the match to TRBD2 covers 11 bases. Germline trimming cut 6 bases from V and 2 bases from J; bases unmatched to any gene: 8. This CDR3 is 16 amino acids long. Germline CDR1 is WSHSY and CDR2 is SAAADI. DNA of the CDR3: TGCGCCAGCAGGATGGGACTAGCGGATAGACAAGAGACCCAGTACTTC. Protein sequence: CASRMGLADRQETQYF.

This clone occurred many times. The V call is TRBV3-1 (or the pseudogene TRBV3-2), the J call TRBJ1-2, with TRBD1 as a possible D gene (5 bases). CDR1 is LGHDT and CDR2 is YNNKEL in the germline V gene (reference sequence). The CDR3 has 14 residues. The ends were cut back, 0 bases at V and 5 bases at J, with 10 bases in the middle. The CDR3 loop is CASSQDVAGYGYTF. CDR3 sequence (DNA): TGTGCCAGCAGCCAAGATGTAGCAGGGTATGGCTACACCTTC.

The V gene is TRBV7-2, the J gene TRBJ1-5; 8 nucleotides align to TRBD1. The CDR3 length is 15 residues. Germline loops: CDR1 SGHTA, CDR2 FQGNSA. The V gene end was trimmed by 5 bases and the J gene end by 2 bases; junction bases not matched to a gene: 5. CDR3 bases: TGTGCCAGCAGCCCAGGACAGGGAGGCAATCAGCCCCAGCATTTT. This sequence encodes CASSPGQGGNQPQHF.

The V and J genes are TRBV6-5 and TRBJ1-6; 7 bases align to TRBD1. V shed 1 base, J shed 14 bases, and the junction held 8 bases outside the gene matches. The V gene's germline CDR1 is MNHEY and CDR2 SVGAGI. The CDR3 spans 14 residues. This CDR3 is CASSYLGGEGALHF. The CDR3 DNA reads as TGTGCCAGCAGTTACTTAGGGGGCGAGGGAGCCCTCCACTTT.

The chain is built from TRBV5-1 and TRBJ2-7; D is possibly TRBD2 (5 bases). Germline CDR1 SGHRS, CDR2 YFSETQ. The CDR3 covers 13 residues. V was cut by 2 bases and J by 3 bases, with 9 bases left in between. CDR3 amino acids: CASSFIGDYEQYF. For the CDR3, the DNA is TGCGCCAGCAGCTTCATCGGGGACTACGAGCAGTACTTC.

The gene calls are TRBV2 and TRBJ1-5; tentative D call: TRBD1 (5 bases). In germline, CDR1 is SNHLY, CDR2 FYNNEI. CDR3 length: 15 amino acids. Deletions cut 2 bases from V and 3 bases from J, with 11 bases between. In nucleotides, the CDR3 is TGTGCCAGCAGTGAAAGGGGCGGCCTCAATCAGCCCCAGCATTTT. Amino acids: CASSERGGLNQPQHF.

V is TRBV11-3 and J is TRBJ2-3, with 8 bases that match TRBD2. The CDR3 is made up of 14 amino acids. V shed 5 bases and J 2 bases; nucleotides not matched to a gene: 3. In germline, CDR1 is SGHNT, CDR2 YENEEA. This chain's CDR3 is CASSPGGDTDTQYF. DNA for the CDR3: TGTGCCAGCAGCCCGGGGGGGGACACAGATACGCAGTATTTT.

The chain uses TRBV29-1 and TRBJ2-5, with D possibly TRBD2 on 6 matching bases. CDR1 SQVTM and CDR2 ANQGSEA come from the germline V gene. Trimming cost V 5 bases and J 5 bases, with 18 bases left between them. The CDR3 length is 14 residues. CDR3 residues: CSVTPGGMSETQYF. The DNA for the CDR3 is TGCAGCGTTACCCCAGGAGGGATGAGTGAGACCCAGTACTTC.

The gene calls are TRBV7-9 and TRBJ2-3, with D perhaps matching TRBD2 (7 bases). Germline CDR1 is SEHNR and CDR2 is FQNEAQ (reference sequence). This CDR3 region has 16 residues. V lost 1 base and J 2 bases, leaving 13 bases between the germline ends. As DNA, the CDR3 is TGTGCCAGCAGCTTAGGCGGGGGCAGGCTCACAGATACGCAGTATTTT. It encodes CASSLGGGRLTDTQYF.

The V call is TRBV4-3, the J call TRBJ1-1; 9 bases match TRBD1. V was clipped by 0 bases and J by 5 bases; unmatched bases: 7. The CDR3 runs 16 residues. Germline CDR1 reads LGHNA; CDR2 reads YSLEER. The CDR3 is CASSQDSTDRGTEAFF. In DNA form, the CDR3 reads TGCGCCAGCAGCCAAGACTCAACGGACAGGGGAACTGAAGCTTTCTTT.

V and J are TRBV28 and TRBJ2-3, with TRBD2 as a possible D gene (5 bases). Germline values: CDR1 MDHEN, CDR2 SYDVKM. The CDR3 has 15 amino acids. Trimming removed 1 base at V and 0 bases at J, with 8 bases between. DNA for the CDR3: TGTGCCAGCAGTTTATCCAGGACTAGCACAGATACGCAGTATTTT. It yields the protein CASSLSRTSTDTQYF.

V gene TRBV19 combines with J gene TRBJ1-1, with 9 positions matching TRBD1. From germline, CDR1 is LNHDA and CDR2 SQIVND (reference sequence). V shed 7 bases, J shed 1 base, and the junction held 13 bases outside the gene matches. The CDR3 sequence is 17 residues long. CDR3 amino acids: CASTHGGGTGTNTEAFF. Written as DNA, the CDR3 is TGTGCCAGTACACATGGAGGAGGGACAGGGACGAACACTGAAGCTTTCTTT.

Notes on this clone: Other DNA sequences in the same sample also yield this CDR3. The genes are TRBV27 and TRBJ1-2; possibly TRBD1 for D (5 bases). This CDR3 contains 11 residues. Germline values: CDR1 MNHEY, CDR2 SMNVEV (reference sequence). V was trimmed by 5 bases and J by 4 bases, leaving 5 bases between them. CDR3 residues: CASSQGYGYTF. The CDR3, as DNA: TGTGCCAGCAGTCAGGGCTATGGCTACACCTTC.

This chain links TRBV2 with TRBJ2-1; tentatively, D is TRBD1 (5 bases). V was trimmed by 11 bases and J by 9 bases, leaving 14 bases between them. Germline loops: CDR1 SNHLY, CDR2 FYNNEI. The CDR3 length is 11 residues. The CDR3: CAGADMGEQFF. The CDR3 region has the DNA TGTGCCGGGGCCGATATGGGTGAGCAGTTCTTC.

This clone has just a few counts. This chain joins TRBV18 and TRBJ2-5; weak D call: TRBD2 (6 bases). Germline CDR1 KGHSH, CDR2 LQKENI. The CDR3 covers 12 residues. Trimming cost V 6 bases and J 4 bases, with 9 bases left between them. CDR3 sequence (DNA): TGTGCCAGCTCCCAGGGAGGAGAGACCCAGTACTTC. Translating gives CASSQGGETQYF.

The rearrangement uses TRBV5-8 and TRBJ2-4; 7 positions agree with TRBD2. The CDR3 contains 15 residues. V was clipped by 3 bases and J by 6 bases; unmatched bases: 9. The germline V gene has CDR1 SGHTS and CDR2 YDEGEE. The CDR3 region has the DNA TGTGCCAGCAGCTCCTCCGGGGGGACGCGAAACATTCAGTACTTC. It codes for CASSSSGGTRNIQYF. The full variable domain, rest sourced from reference TRBV5-8 and TRBJ2-4, is EAGVTQSPTHLIKTRGQQATLRCSPISGHTSVYWYQQALGLGLQFLLWYDEGEERNRGNFPPRFSGRQFPNYSSELNVNALELEDSALYLCASSSSGGTRNIQYFGAGTRLSVL.

The J gene is TRBJ1-5, the V gene TRBV6-5, with D possibly matching TRBD1 (5 bases). The CDR3 is 14 amino acids. Germline lookup yields CDR1 MNHEY and CDR2 SVGAGI. V was shortened by 5 bases and J by 4 bases, with 12 bases between the two germline ends. CDR3 in DNA: TGTGCCAGCAGTCCCAGGGAGGGTAATCAGCCCCAGCATTTT. Protein: CASSPREGNQPQHF.

J is TRBJ1-2 and V is TRBV14; 8 bases agree with TRBD1. V lost 4 bases, J lost 4 bases, and 8 bases stayed unmatched. CDR1 is SGHDN, CDR2 FVKESK, per germline. The CDR3 sequence is 15 residues long. The CDR3 DNA is TGTGCCAGCAGCCCCGGACAGGGCGGTGGCTATGGCTACACCTTC. Its translation: CASSPGQGGGYGYTF.

This sequence joins TRBV5-1 and TRBJ1-4; possibly TRBD1 for D (6 bases). The CDR3 is 15 amino acids. Germline lookup yields CDR1 SGHRS and CDR2 YFSETQ. V was pared by 0 bases and J by 7 bases, with 13 bases between. The CDR3 DNA reads TGCGCCAGCAGCTTGGCCCGGGGAGGGGGTGAAAAACTGTTTTTT. This sequence encodes CASSLARGGGEKLFF. The entire variable domain, with the rest obtained from reference TRBV5-1 and TRBJ1-4, is as follows: KAGVTQTPRYLIKTRGQQVTLSCSPISGHRSVSWYQQTPGQGLQFLFEYFSETQRNKGNFPGRFSGRQFSNSRSEMNVSTLELGDSALYLCASSLARGGGEKLFFGSGTQLSVL.

The J gene is TRBJ2-1, the V gene TRBV11-3; possibly TRBD1 for D (6 bases). With 6 bases removed from V and 8 bases from J, the gap between germline ends came to 17 bases. Germline V lookup: CDR1 SGHNT, CDR2 YENEEA. The CDR3 has 14 residues. The CDR3, as DNA: TGTGCCAGCAGTTTCTCTACAGGGATAGATGAGCAGTTCTTC. It yields the protein CASSFSTGIDEQFF.

The genes are TRBV4-3 and TRBJ2-7; the match to TRBD2 covers 8 bases. Germline V gene data show CDR1 as LGHNA and CDR2 as YSLEER. V dropped 4 bases and J dropped 2; count of bases not matched to a gene: 7. The CDR3 covers 15 residues. CDR3 DNA sequence: TGCGCCAGCAGCCTTGGGGACGGGGGGGCCTACGAGCAGTACTTC. This gives the protein CASSLGDGGAYEQYF.

The chain combines TRBV30 with TRBJ1-5; D uncertain. The CDR3 extends over 15 amino acids. V was cut by 0 bases and J by 7 bases, with 16 bases left in between. In germline, CDR1 is GTSNPN, CDR2 SVGIG (reference sequence). This CDR3 reads CAWSVHSINVQPQHF. The CDR3 DNA reads as TGTGCCTGGAGTGTACACAGCATCAATGTCCAGCCCCAGCATTTT.

This rearrangement joins TRBV5-1 to TRBJ1-6; 7 bases match TRBD1. Per germline, CDR1 SGHRS and CDR2 YFSETQ. CDR3 size: 17 residues. The V gene end was trimmed by 0 bases and the J gene end by 7 bases; junction bases not matched to a gene: 10. The CDR3 nucleotides read TGCGCCAGCAGCTTGGCATCCCTCCGACAGGGAAATTCACCCCTCCACTTT. Translation: CASSLASLRQGNSPLHF.

The DNA of the CDR3 is TGTGCCAGCAGCACGGCGCTAGCGGCTTCCTACAATGAGCAGTTCTTC. Its protein is CASSTALAASYNEQFF. The chain employs TRBV27 and TRBJ2-1, with 7 bases matching TRBD2. V lost 6 bases to trimming and J lost 1 base; unmatched junction nucleotides: 9. CDR3 length: 16 amino acids. Per germline, CDR1 MNHEY and CDR2 SMNVEV (reference sequence).